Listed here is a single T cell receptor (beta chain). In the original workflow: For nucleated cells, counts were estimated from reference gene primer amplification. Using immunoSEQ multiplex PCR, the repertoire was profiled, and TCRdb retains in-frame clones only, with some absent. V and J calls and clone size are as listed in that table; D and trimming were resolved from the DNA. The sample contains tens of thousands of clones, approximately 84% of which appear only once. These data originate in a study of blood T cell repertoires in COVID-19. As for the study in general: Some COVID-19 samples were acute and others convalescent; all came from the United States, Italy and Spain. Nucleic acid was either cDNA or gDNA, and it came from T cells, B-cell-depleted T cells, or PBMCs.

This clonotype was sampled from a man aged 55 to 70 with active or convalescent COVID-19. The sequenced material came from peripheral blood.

The CDR3 region has the DNA TGTGCCAGTAGTATGGAGTGGGACAGGGTCCGCAATGAGCAGTTCTTC. Translation: CASSMEWDRVRNEQFF. The chain joins TRBV19 to TRBJ2-1, with 9 bases matching TRBD1. Per germline, CDR1 LNHDA and CDR2 SQIVND (reference sequence). CDR3 length: 16 amino acids. Trimming took 3 bases from V and 6 from J; bases not matched to a gene: 9.